This TCR beta chain is drawn from a study of T-cell memory formation after mild COVID-19. For the study at large: TCR clusters mostly belonged to single donors. Broader study findings: Certain responding clones were present in pre-infection memory, suggesting participation of cross-reactive memory. Nothing confirmed that second-wave clones peaking on day 37 were specific for SARS-CoV-2.

As regards this clonotype: What it binds is not known.

Germline V lookup: CDR1 LGHNA, CDR2 YNFKEQ. This CDR3 is built from 18 residues. Trimming took off 0 bases at V and 4 bases at J, with 21 bases between the two ends. 5'RACE primed from the constant segment yielded TCR alpha and TCR beta cDNA libraries bearing sample barcodes and UMIs. TCRdb used MiXCR to reprocess the 5' RACE reads, holding one entry per CDR3 protein. Seen here are 150,000 or so distinct CDR3 sequences, under 30% observed once, and the top ten hold less than 25%. The V and J genes are TRBV4-2 and TRBJ1-1; D is perhaps TRBD1 (6 bases). The sequence was obtained from an adult woman who had mild COVID-19 (a few samples of this study predate the infection). Cell type and time point are not known. The sequencing sample was made of PBMCs or a T cell subset sorted from them (not recorded which). In DNA form, the CDR3 reads TGTGCCAGCAGCCAAGATCCCCTGGGACAACTTAGTGGCACTGAAGCTTTCTTT. It specifies CASSQDPLGQLSGTEAFF.